One T cell receptor beta chain is described in this entry. Its antigen is not yet known. Within one base of it there is no much larger clone, and no base qualities were kept. These data belong to a study of neoadjuvant anti-PD-1 for oral cavity cancer (dated by TCRdb to the early 2020s). Broadly, across the study: Three to four biweekly doses of nivolumab at 3 mg/kg were mostly administered to patients before curative-intent surgical resection. Patients without progression received a fourth nivolumab dose around day 43 and underwent definitive surgical resection on days 50-56. Under RECIST 1.1, patients with complete response, partial response or stable disease were classed as responders, and patients with progression were classed as non-responders. The parent correlative cohort had about eleven patients and a response rate of over 25%.

The time point label of this sample denotes: after neoadjuvant nivolumab, at surgical resection. None of the patients had received prior systemic or radiation treatment, and all were newly diagnosed with stage II-IVA oral cavity squamous cell carcinoma. The cohort was composed of patients with HPV-negative, locally advanced oral cavity squamous cell carcinoma. Samples came from a longitudinal correlative study of a single-arm phase II trial of neoadjuvant nivolumab in oral cavity squamous cell carcinoma. Subject-matched pre- and post-treatment PBMCs and tumors from three responders and three non-responders were subjected to genomic DNA-based TCRbeta sequencing. For tumor tissue, genomic DNA extraction relied on the Maxwell RSC DNA from Tissue kit. Tumor libraries used mostly roughly 4.8 ug of input genomic DNA for survey sequencing, with two replicates per sample. TCRbeta libraries were prepared with the immunoSEQ hsTCRbeta kit according to the manufacturer's instructions. Sequencing of the completed libraries took place using an Illumina NovaSeq 6000 S4 flow cell after they had been pooled to roughly 3.2 nM. The paper's processing steps were these. The immunoSEQ Analyzer was used for raw data preprocessing and quality control. The analysis was limited to productive rearrangements, and each clonotype was defined by a unique CDR3 amino acid sequence. Using the R package tcR, the researchers computed the Gini-Simpson index as their estimate of repertoire clonality. Student's t test was used to compare Gini indices, and Pearson correlation was used to assess associations with tumor size change. Held by TCRdb, this immuneACCESS table contains in-frame sequences only and omits some clones. Under half of the omission traces to an unresolved V gene where checked; the cause of the rest is unknown. Clone size and the V and J calls come from that table; the DNA yielded D and trimming. The sample table records about 37,000 clones; 30% to 40% of these occur just once. The ten most abundant clones make up roughly 16% of the sample.

What the authors observed across the whole study: Higher pretreatment blood Treg/Th17 ratios correlated with higher pretreatment blood TCRbeta clonality and lower post-treatment tumor TCRbeta clonality. Larger post-treatment sizes of preexisting intratumoral clones correlated with greater tumor shrinkage, suggesting expansion of preexisting clones contributed to response. The TCR analyses had only a few patients in each response group, and the authors called for validation in larger cohorts.

The germline V gene (reference sequence) sets CDR1 to MNHNY and CDR2 to SVGAGI. Measured from the cysteine to the phenylalanine, the CDR3 is 13 residues long. Kept here is only the CDR3 DNA, which spans 39 bases and is read in frame from base 1. Cut back by 6 bases and 6 bases, the V and J ends lie 15 bases apart. The chain employs TRBV6-6 and TRBJ2-7; possibly the D gene is TRBD2, per 6 matching bases. Material: tumor tissue, obtained after nivolumab (anti-PD-1) treatment. This clonotype was sampled from a person between 40 and 79 years old with oral cavity squamous cell carcinoma. The DNA sequence is given as TGTGCCAGCAGCAAGGGACTGTGGCGCGAGCAGTACTTC. Translated, it gives CASSKGLWREQYF.